This T cell receptor beta chain was captured in a study of T-cell reconstitution after alpha-beta-depleted transplantation in children. This clonotype was seen repeatedly, ten times or more. Preparation of the TCRbeta library used unique molecular identifiers. TCRdb re-analysed the PCR reads in MiXCR, keeping a single row per CDR3 protein. The data contain around 400,000 distinct CDR3 sequences, approximately 10% of them singletons. The CDR3 contains 17 residues. J was trimmed by 4 bases and V by 0 bases; bases with no gene match: 15. CDR1 is DFQATT and CDR2 is SNEGSKA in the germline V gene (reference sequence).

The sample consisted of PBMCs from the stem cell graft donor, taken from the stem cell graft. This sequence originates from a human donor who donated a stem cell graft to a child with acute myeloid leukemia. This chain uses TRBV20-1 with TRBJ2-7, with TRBD2 matching 7 bases. The CDR3 loop is CSARDGVGRGSTYEQYF. The CDR3 DNA is TGCAGTGCTAGAGATGGGGTGGGACGCGGGAGCACTTACGAGCAGTACTTC.